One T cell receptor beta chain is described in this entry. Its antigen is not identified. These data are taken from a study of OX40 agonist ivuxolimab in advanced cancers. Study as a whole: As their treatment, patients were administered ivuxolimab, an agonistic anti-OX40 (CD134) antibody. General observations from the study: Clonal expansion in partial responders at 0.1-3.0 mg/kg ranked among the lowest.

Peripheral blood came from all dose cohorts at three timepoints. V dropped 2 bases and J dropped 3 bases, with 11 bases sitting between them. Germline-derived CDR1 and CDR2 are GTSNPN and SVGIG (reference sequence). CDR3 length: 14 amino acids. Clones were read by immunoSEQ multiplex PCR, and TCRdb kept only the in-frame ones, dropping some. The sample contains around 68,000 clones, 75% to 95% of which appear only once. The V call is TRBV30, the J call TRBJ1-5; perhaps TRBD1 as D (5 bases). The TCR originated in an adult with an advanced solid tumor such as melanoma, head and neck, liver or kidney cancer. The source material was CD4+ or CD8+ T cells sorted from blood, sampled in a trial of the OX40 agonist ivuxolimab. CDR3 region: CAWSNAGPNQPQHF. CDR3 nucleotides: TGTGCCTGGAGTAATGCGGGACCCAATCAGCCCCAGCATTTT.